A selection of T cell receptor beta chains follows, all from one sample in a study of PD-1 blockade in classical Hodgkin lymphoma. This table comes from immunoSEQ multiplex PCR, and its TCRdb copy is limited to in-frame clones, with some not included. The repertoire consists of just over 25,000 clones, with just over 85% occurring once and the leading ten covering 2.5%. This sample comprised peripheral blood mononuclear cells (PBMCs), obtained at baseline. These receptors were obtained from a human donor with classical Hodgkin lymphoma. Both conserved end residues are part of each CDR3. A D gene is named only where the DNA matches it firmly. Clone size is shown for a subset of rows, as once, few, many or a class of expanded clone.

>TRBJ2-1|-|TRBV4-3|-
TGCGCCAGCAGCCAGGACCCCTCCTCGGCGGAGCAGTTCTTC
CASSQDPSSAEQFF
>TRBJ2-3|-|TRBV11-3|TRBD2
TGTGCCAGCAGTCCTGGGGCTAGCGGGGGGCACCCGGAATCAGATACGCAGTATTTT
CASSPGASGGHPESDTQYF
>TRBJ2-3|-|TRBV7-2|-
TGTGCCAGCAGCCCCACCACAGATACGCAGTATTTT
CASSPTTDTQYF
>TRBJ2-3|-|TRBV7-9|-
TGTGCCAGCAGCCACGCTGGGGGCAGACTCACAGATACGCAGTATTTT
CASSHAGGRLTDTQYF
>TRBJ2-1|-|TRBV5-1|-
TGCGCCAGCAGCCCAGAGCTATATGGGGGCAATGAGCAGTTCTTC
CASSPELYGGNEQFF
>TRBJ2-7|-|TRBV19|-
TGTGCCAGTAGTATAGACGCAGGGGAGGGCTCCTACGAGCAGTACTTC
CASSIDAGEGSYEQYF
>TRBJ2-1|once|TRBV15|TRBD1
TGTGCCACCAGCCTCCGGGACAGGGAATACAATGAGCAGTTCTTC
CATSLRDREYNEQFF
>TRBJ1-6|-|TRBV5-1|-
TGCGCCAGCAGGGTCGGCGGGGGTTCACCCCTCCACTTT
CASRVGGGSPLHF
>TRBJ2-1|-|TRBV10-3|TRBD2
TGTGCCATCAATCCTAGCGGGGGGGCCAATGAGCAGTTCTTC
CAINPSGGANEQFF
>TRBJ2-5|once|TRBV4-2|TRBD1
TGTGCCAGCAGCCAAGAGACCGTGGTGAGGACAGGTCAAGAGACCCAGTACTTC
CASSQETVVRTGQETQYF
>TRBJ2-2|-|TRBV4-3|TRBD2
TGCGCCAGCAGCCAAGTACCAGCGGGGATGAACACCGGGGAGCTGTTTTTT
CASSQVPAGMNTGELFF
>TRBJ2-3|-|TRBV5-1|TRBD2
TGCGCCAGCAGCCCGGGACTAGCGGGGTACCAGTATTTT
CASSPGLAGYQYF
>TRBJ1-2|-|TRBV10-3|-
TGTGCCATCAATGATCCCAGGGTTAACTATGGCTACACCTTC
CAINDPRVNYGYTF
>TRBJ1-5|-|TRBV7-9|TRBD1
TGTGCCAGCAGCTTAGCCGGGACAGGAAGGAGCAATCAGCCCCAGCATTTT
CASSLAGTGRSNQPQHF
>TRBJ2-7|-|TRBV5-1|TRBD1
TGCGCCAGCAGCTTGGGTGGGACAGGGGAGGAGCAGTACTTC
CASSLGGTGEEQYF
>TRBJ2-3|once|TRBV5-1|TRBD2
TGCGCCAGCGGCACTAGCGGGTTGACAGATACGCAGTATTTT
CASGTSGLTDTQYF
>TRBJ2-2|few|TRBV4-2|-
TGTGCCAGCAGCCAAGAGGTCCCATACACCGGGGAGCTGTTTTTT
CASSQEVPYTGELFF
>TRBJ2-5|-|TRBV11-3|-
TGTGCCAGCAGCTTAGAAGCGGAAGAGACCCAGTACTTC
CASSLEAEETQYF
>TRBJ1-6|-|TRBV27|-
TGTGCCAGCAGTTACGTAGAGAATTCACCCCTCCACTTT
CASSYVENSPLHF
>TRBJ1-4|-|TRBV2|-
TGTGCCAGCGGGGGCGGGGGGGTTACTAATGAAAAACTGTTTTTT
CASGGGGVTNEKLFF
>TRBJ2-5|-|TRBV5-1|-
TGCGCCAGCAGCCCACCAGGACAGGGACTACAAGAGACCCAGTACTTC
CASSPPGQGLQETQYF
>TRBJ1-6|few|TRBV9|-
TGTGCCAGCAGAGAGGGGGATAATTCACCCCTCCACTTT
CASREGDNSPLHF
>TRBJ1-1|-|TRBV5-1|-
TGCGCCAGCAGCTTGGGCACTGAAGCTTTCTTT
CASSLGTEAFF
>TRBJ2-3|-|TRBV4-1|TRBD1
TGCGCCAGCAGCCAAGATGACAGGGTGGGCACAGATACGCAGTATTTT
CASSQDDRVGTDTQYF
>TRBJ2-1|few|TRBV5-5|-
TGTGCCAGCAGCTTGGAGGGGGAGCCGTCCTACAATGAGCAGTTCTTC
CASSLEGEPSYNEQFF
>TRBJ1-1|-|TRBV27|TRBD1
TGTGCCAGCAGGCAACAGGGGGCCCTCATGAACACTGAAGCTTTCTTT
CASRQQGALMNTEAFF
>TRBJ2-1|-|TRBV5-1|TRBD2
TGCGCCAGCAGCTTGACTAGCGGGGGGGCGAATGAGCAGTTCTTC
CASSLTSGGANEQFF
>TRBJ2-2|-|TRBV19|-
TGTGCCAGTAGTAACCCCATGAAGGGTTGGAACACCGGGGAGCTGTTTTTT
CASSNPMKGWNTGELFF
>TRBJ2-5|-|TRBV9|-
TGTGCCAGCAGCGTAGGGGCGGGACAAGAGACCCAGTACTTC
CASSVGAGQETQYF
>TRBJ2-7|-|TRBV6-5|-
TGTGCCAGCAGTTACTCGACAGACTCCTACGAGCAGTACTTC
CASSYSTDSYEQYF
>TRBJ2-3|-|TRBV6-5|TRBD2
TGTGCCAGCAGTTCACTAGCGGGGGGGAGCACAGATACGCAGTATTTT
CASSSLAGGSTDTQYF
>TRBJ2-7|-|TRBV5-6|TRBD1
TGTGCCAGCAGCAATAACCGGGACAGGACTTCCTACGAGCAGTACTTC
CASSNNRDRTSYEQYF
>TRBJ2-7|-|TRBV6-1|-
TGTGCCAGCAGTGAGGGGGGTTCCTACGAGCAGTACTTC
CASSEGGSYEQYF
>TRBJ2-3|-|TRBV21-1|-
TGTGCCAGCAGCAAACCGCCCGGAAGCGGGGGCACAGATACGCAGTATTTT
CASSKPPGSGGTDTQYF
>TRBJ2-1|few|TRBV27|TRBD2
TGTGCCAGCAGTTTAGTACTAGGGTTACGGGGGAGGGCACGGAGTGAGCAGTTCTTC
CASSLVLGLRGRARSEQFF
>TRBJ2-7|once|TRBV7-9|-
TGTGCCAGCAGCTCTCTAGCGTTCCGCGTCGGCGAGCAGTACTTC
CASSSLAFRVGEQYF
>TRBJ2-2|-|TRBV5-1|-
TGCGCCAGCAGCCTTGCGGAGGGGAGGACCGGGGAGCTGTTTTTT
CASSLAEGRTGELFF
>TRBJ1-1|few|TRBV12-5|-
TGTGCTAGTGGTTTGATACAGGGTAGTGAAGCTTTCTTT
CASGLIQGSEAFF
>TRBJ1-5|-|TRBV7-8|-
TGTGCCAGCAGCTTTTCTGCAGGGGATCAGCCCCAGCATTTT
CASSFSAGDQPQHF
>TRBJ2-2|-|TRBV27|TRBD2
TGTGCCAGCAAACTAGCGGAGAACACCGGGGAGCTGTTTTTT
CASKLAENTGELFF
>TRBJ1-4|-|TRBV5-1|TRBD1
TGCGCCAGCAGCTTGCCAACAGGGGGGACTAATGAAAAACTGTTTTTT
CASSLPTGGTNEKLFF
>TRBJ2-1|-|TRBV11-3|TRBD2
TGTGCCAGCAGCTTAAGCGGGGGGGAGTACAATGAGCAGTTCTTC
CASSLSGGEYNEQFF
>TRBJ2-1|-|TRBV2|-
TGTGCCAGCAGTGAATTGGGGGGCCAGTTCTTC
CASSELGGQFF
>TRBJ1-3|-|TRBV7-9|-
TGTGCCAGCAGCTTAGTCAGCGGGGACGGAAACACCATATATTTT
CASSLVSGDGNTIYF
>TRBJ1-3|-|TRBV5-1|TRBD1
TGCGCCAGCAGCCAGACAGGGATGGGAAACACCATATATTTT
CASSQTGMGNTIYF
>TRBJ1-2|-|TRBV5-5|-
TGTGCCAGCAGCTTGGGCGGATTTTCCTATGGCTACACCTTC
CASSLGGFSYGYTF
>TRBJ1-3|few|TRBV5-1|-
TGCGCCAGCAGCTTGGGTCCTCGGGGGACTGGAAACACCATATATTTT
CASSLGPRGTGNTIYF
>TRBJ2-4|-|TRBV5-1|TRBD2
TGCGCCAGCAGCTTGGAACCGGGGGGCAAAAACATTCAGTACTTC
CASSLEPGGKNIQYF
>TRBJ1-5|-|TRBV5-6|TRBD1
TGTGCCAGCAGCTGGGGACAGGGCTATAGCAATCAGCCCCAGCATTTT
CASSWGQGYSNQPQHF
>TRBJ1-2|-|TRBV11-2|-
TGTGCCAGCAGCCCCGAGCTTAACTATGGCTACACCTTC
CASSPELNYGYTF
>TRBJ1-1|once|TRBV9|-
TGTGCCAGCAGCTCACAGGCCGGGGTAAACACTGAAGCTTTCTTT
CASSSQAGVNTEAFF
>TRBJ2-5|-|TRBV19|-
TGTGCCAGTAGTATAAGGAGGGGATTAGAGACCCAGTACTTC
CASSIRRGLETQYF
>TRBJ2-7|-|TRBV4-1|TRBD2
TGCGCCAGCAGCCATTGGGGAGGGGAGACGTATACCTACGAGCAGTACTTC
CASSHWGGETYTYEQYF
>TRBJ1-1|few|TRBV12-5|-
TGTGCTAGTGGTTTGGTACCGGGAGGGAACACTGAAGCTTTCTTT
CASGLVPGGNTEAFF
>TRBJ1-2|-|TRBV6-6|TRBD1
TGTGCCAGCACCGGGGGGACAGTCTATGGCTACACCTTC
CASTGGTVYGYTF
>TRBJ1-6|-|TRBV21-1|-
TGTGCCAGCAGCGCAGACAGGGAGGGCTCCTATAATTCACCCCTCCACTTT
CASSADREGSYNSPLHF